The 19 T cell receptor beta chains below all came from one sample that was sequenced in a study of T-cell memory formation after mild COVID-19. MiXCR, applied by TCRdb to the 5' RACE reads, yields one record per CDR3 protein. Of about 250,000 distinct CDR3 sequences in the sample, around 17% were seen once. Sequencing used PBMCs or a T cell subset sorted from them (not recorded which). The source is a man between 18 and 29 years old who had mild COVID-19 (a few samples of this study predate the infection). Cell type and time point are not known.

The rearrangement joins TRBV7-2 to TRBJ2-5; D is unresolved. Deletions cut 2 bases from V and 0 bases from J, with 7 bases between. Germline CDR1 and CDR2: SGHTA and FQGNSA. This CDR3 region has 14 residues. The CDR3 loop is CASSLTTYQETQYF. In DNA, the CDR3 is TGTGCCAGCAGCTTAACCACCTACCAAGAGACCCAGTACTTC. Full variable domain (rest looked up from reference TRBV7-2 and TRBJ2-5): GAGVSQSPSNKVTEKGKDVELRCDPISGHTALYWYRQSLGQGLEFLIYFQGNSAPDKSGLPSDRFSAERTGGSVSTLTIQRTQQEDSAVYLCASSLTTYQETQYFGPGTRLLVL.

This clonotype was seen more than once but under ten times. This chain joins TRBV7-9 and TRBJ1-1; D uncertain. The CDR3 is 14 residues long. Trimming took off 5 bases at V and 4 bases at J, with 14 bases between the two ends. Germline-derived CDR1 and CDR2 are SEHNR and FQNEAQ (reference sequence). This chain's CDR3 is CASSPIGRITEAFF. CDR3 coding DNA: TGTGCCAGCAGCCCCATCGGACGGATCACTGAAGCTTTCTTT.

Ten or more counts support this clonotype. The CDR3 region is CASSQEGTGADLNIQYF. The CDR3 coding sequence is TGCGCCAGCAGCCAAGAGGGGACAGGGGCCGATTTGAACATTCAGTACTTC. This rearrangement joins TRBV4-3 to TRBJ2-4; TRBD1 matches 10 bases. The CDR3 spans 17 residues. V gave up 0 bases and J gave up 7 bases; unmatched junction bases: 9. Germline lookup yields CDR1 LGHNA and CDR2 YSLEER.

This rearrangement joins TRBV24-1 to TRBJ2-1; 7 bases fit TRBD1. The CDR3 loop spans 16 amino acids. With V trimmed by 3 bases and J by 0 bases, 4 bases remained unmatched. Germline V gene data show CDR1 as KGHDR and CDR2 as SFDVKD. The CDR3: CATSDRDSGSYNEQFF. DNA of the CDR3: TGTGCCACCAGTGATCGGGACAGTGGCTCCTACAATGAGCAGTTCTTC.

This clonotype was found a few times. The V and J genes are TRBV4-2 and TRBJ2-1; 9 nucleotides line up with TRBD2. The germline V gene encodes CDR1 LGHNA and CDR2 YNFKEQ. V shed 4 bases, J shed 7 bases, and the junction held 8 bases outside the gene matches. The CDR3 runs 15 residues. CDR3 residues: CASSPGIAGENEQFF. The CDR3 region has the DNA TGTGCCAGCAGCCCCGGGATAGCGGGGGAAAATGAGCAGTTCTTC.

This clonotype has only a few counts. J is TRBJ1-5 and V is TRBV5-1, with TRBD1 as a possible D gene (5 bases). Germline V lookup: CDR1 SGHRS, CDR2 YFSETQ. With 2 bases removed from V and 5 bases from J, the gap between germline ends came to 11 bases. The CDR3 sequence is 14 residues long. CDR3 region: CASSFGGTDQPQHF. The DNA for the CDR3 is TGCGCCAGCAGCTTCGGGGGGACGGATCAGCCCCAGCATTTT.

This clonotype showed up just once. V usage is TRBV25-1 and J usage is TRBJ1-4; D call uncertain. The CDR3 contains 15 residues. CDR1 and CDR2 from the germline V gene are MGHDK and SYGVNS. V dropped 2 bases and J dropped 8 bases, with 15 bases sitting between them. CDR3 in DNA: TGTGCCAGCAGTGAAAGTGAGAGGGTGGAGGAAAAACTGTTTTTT. This gives the protein CASSESERVEEKLFF.

The V and J genes are TRBV4-1 and TRBJ1-2; the match to TRBD1 covers 7 bases. The germline gives CDR1 MGHRA, CDR2 YSYEKL. The CDR3 contains 16 residues. V lost 1 base, J lost 2 bases, and 7 bases stayed unmatched. As DNA, the CDR3 is TGCGCCAGCAGCCAAGGAAGTGCCAGGGGGAACTATGGCTACACCTTC. As protein: CASSQGSARGNYGYTF.

The gene calls are TRBV11-3 and TRBJ2-1; TRBD1 or TRBD2 may be the D gene (5 bases each). The V gene's germline CDR1 is SGHNT and CDR2 YENEEA. The V and J ends lost 5 bases and 10 bases respectively, with 12 bases between them. CDR3 length: 12 residues. For the CDR3, the DNA is TGTGCCAGCAGCCCTTCGGGACGGGAGCAGTTCTTC. The encoded protein is CASSPSGREQFF.

This clonotype was counted only a few times. The V and J genes are TRBV6-2 or TRBV6-3 and TRBJ2-7; a possible D gene is TRBD2 (5 bases). Trimming stripped 2 bases from V and 4 bases from J, with 9 bases between. The CDR3 totals 13 residues. Germline V gene lookup returns CDR1 MNHEY and CDR2 SVGEGT. CDR3 region: CASSYPGGYEQYV. The CDR3 region has the DNA TGTGCCAGCAGTTACCCAGGAGGTTACGAGCAGTACGTC.

This clonotype appeared a few times. The CDR3 coding sequence is TGCGCCAGCAGCAAGGGACTAGGGGATTCAGATACGCAGTATTTT. Translating it yields CASSKGLGDSDTQYF. The genes are TRBV5-1 and TRBJ2-3; 8 bases fit TRBD2. Trimming at V came to 4 bases and at J to 4 bases, leaving 8 bases not matched to a gene. From germline, CDR1 is SGHRS and CDR2 YFSETQ. This CDR3 contains 15 residues.

V gene TRBV4-2 combines with J gene TRBJ1-4, with TRBD1 identical over 9 bases. Germline CDR1 reads LGHNA; CDR2 reads YNFKEQ. J was trimmed by 6 bases and V by 1 base; bases with no gene match: 3. The CDR3 covers 15 residues. The CDR3 DNA reads TGTGCCAGCAGCCAAGGGGACAGGGACCATGAAAAACTGTTTTTT. Its protein product is CASSQGDRDHEKLFF.

The V and J genes are TRBV21-1 and TRBJ2-7; the table's D call, TRBD2, has no DNA check behind it. TRBV21-1 corresponds to a pseudogene. CDR3 length equals 16 residues. CDR3 DNA: TGTGCCAGCAGCCTCCGGACTAGCGGGGGGGCAGAGGAGCAGTACGTC. Its protein product is CASSLRTSGGAEEQYV.

This clonotype was counted between two and nine times. The chain recombines TRBV20-1 with TRBJ2-1; 10 bases match TRBD1. The CDR3 length is 16 residues. With V trimmed by 2 bases and J by 4 bases, 8 bases remained unmatched. Germline values: CDR1 DFQATT, CDR2 SNEGSKA (reference sequence). In nucleotides, the CDR3 is TGCAGTGCTAGACCCAACGGGGGACAGGGGTACAATGAGCAGTTCTTC. Protein product: CSARPNGGQGYNEQFF.

This clonotype was seen a few times. The J gene is TRBJ2-5, the V gene TRBV5-1; TRBD2 might be the D (6 bases). V was clipped by 7 bases and J by 5 bases, with 21 bases between them. Germline V gene lookup returns CDR1 SGHRS and CDR2 YFSETQ. CDR3 length: 15 amino acids. The DNA for the CDR3 is TGCGCCAGCCGAACCCCGGGAGCGAATGAGGAGACCCAGTACTTC. Translation: CASRTPGANEETQYF.

This chain connects TRBV7-9 to TRBJ1-6; 8 bases fit TRBD1. Germline assignment: CDR1 SEHNR and CDR2 FQNEAQ (reference sequence). The CDR3 totals 16 residues. V shed 5 bases and J 7 bases; nucleotides not matched to a gene: 10. CDR3 amino acids: CASSRWTGPRNSPLHF. CDR3 nucleotide sequence: TGTGCCAGCAGCCGCTGGACAGGGCCGAGAAATTCACCCCTCCACTTT. Together with reference TRBV7-9 and TRBJ1-6, the CDR3 gives the full variable domain: DTGVSQNPRHKITKRGQNVTFRCDPISEHNRLYWYRQTLGQGPEFLTYFQNEAQLEKSRLLSDRFSAERPKGSFSTLEIQRTEQGDSAMYLCASSRWTGPRNSPLHFGNGTRLTVT.

This clonotype was seen a handful of times. V gene TRBV7-9 combines with J gene TRBJ2-7; D is possibly TRBD1 (5 bases). CDR1 and CDR2 from the germline V gene are SEHNR and FQNEAQ (reference sequence). V lost 4 bases to trimming and J lost 1 base, with 14 bases between them. This CDR3 contains 15 residues. The CDR3 loop reads CASSSETASSYEQYF. For the CDR3, the DNA is TGTGCCAGCAGCTCAGAGACAGCGAGTTCCTACGAGCAGTACTTC.

This clonotype has just a few counts. The chain recombines TRBV4-3 with TRBJ2-5; the D gene is possibly TRBD2 (5 bases). The CDR3 runs to 13 residues. V lost 0 bases and J lost 5, with 7 bases in between. CDR1 is LGHNA, CDR2 YSLEER, per germline. Here the CDR3 DNA reads TGCGCCAGCAGCCAAGATTTAGCGGAGACCCAGTACTTC. Its translation is CASSQDLAETQYF.

The rearrangement joins TRBV4-1 to TRBJ1-5; perhaps TRBD1 as D (6 bases). Trimming cost V 8 bases and J 5 bases, with 13 bases left between them. Per the germline V gene, CDR1 is MGHRA and CDR2 is YSYEKL. The CDR3 covers 13 residues. CDR3 residues: CASAPQGHQPQHF. DNA of the CDR3: TGCGCCAGCGCTCCACAGGGACATCAGCCCCAGCATTTT.